This T cell receptor beta chain emerged from a study of chemoradiotherapy in HPV16-positive cancers. Findings and limits, study-wide: Only two HPV16-positive patients supplied the functional HPV-specificity definition. Better recurrence-free survival went with HPV-responsive T-cell expansion in HPV16-positive patients. Candidate HPV-specific clones and E7-related TCR motifs grew in tumor during treatment.

Assay: immunoSEQ multiplex PCR; the TCRdb copy retains only in-frame clones and omits some. The sample lists some 12,000 clones, about three fifths occurring once. Turning to this clone: Its antigen is unknown. With a far larger clone one base away, a read error is the likely cause.

The ends were cut back, 4 bases at V and 3 bases at J, with 7 bases in the middle. CDR3 length: 13 amino acids. Germline values: CDR1 SGHDT, CDR2 YYEEEE. Sample acquisition took place from a patient who underwent chemoradiotherapy. The receptor comes from a human donor with HPV-associated anogenital cancer. This chain uses TRBV5-6 with TRBJ2-2, with D hard to call. The CDR3 protein is CASSPRYTGELFF. The CDR3 DNA follows: TGTGCCAGCAGCCCACGGTACACCGGGGAGCTGTTTTTT.